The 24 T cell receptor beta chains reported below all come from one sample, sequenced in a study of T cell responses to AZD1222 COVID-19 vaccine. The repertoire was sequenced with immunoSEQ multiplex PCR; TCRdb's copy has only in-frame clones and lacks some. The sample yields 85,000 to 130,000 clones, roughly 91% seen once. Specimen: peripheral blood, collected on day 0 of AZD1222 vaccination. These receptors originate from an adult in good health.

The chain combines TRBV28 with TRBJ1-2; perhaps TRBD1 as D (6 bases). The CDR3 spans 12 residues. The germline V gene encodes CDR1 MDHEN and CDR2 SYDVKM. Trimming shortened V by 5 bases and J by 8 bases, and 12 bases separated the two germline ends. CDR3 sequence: CASSATQGGYTF. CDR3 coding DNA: TGTGCCAGCAGTGCGACCCAGGGGGGCTACACCTTC.

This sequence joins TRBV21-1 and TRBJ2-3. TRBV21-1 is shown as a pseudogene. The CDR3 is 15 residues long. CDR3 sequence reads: CASSKWSATTDTQYF. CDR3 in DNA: TGTGCCAGCAGCAAGTGGTCAGCCACCACAGATACGCAGTATTTT.

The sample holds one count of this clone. The CDR3 is CASSIDRAFSGANVLTF. In nucleotides, the CDR3 is TGTGCCAGTAGTATAGATCGGGCGTTCTCTGGGGCCAACGTCCTGACTTTC. This chain uses TRBV19 with TRBJ2-6; D is uncertain. Trimming shortened V by 0 bases and J by 0 bases, and 9 bases separated the two germline ends. The CDR3 covers 17 residues. Germline CDR1 and CDR2: LNHDA and SQIVND (reference sequence).

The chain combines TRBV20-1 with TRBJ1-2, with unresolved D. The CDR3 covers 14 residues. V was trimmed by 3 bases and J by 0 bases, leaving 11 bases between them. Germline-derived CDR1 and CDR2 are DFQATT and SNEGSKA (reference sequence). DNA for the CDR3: TGCAGTGCTAGTGTCGGCACAACTAACTATGGCTACACCTTC. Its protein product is CSASVGTTNYGYTF.

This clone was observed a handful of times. The CDR3 loop is CASSQESSERPNEQFF. CDR3 nucleotides: TGTGCCAGCAGCCAAGAAAGTAGTGAACGACCTAATGAGCAGTTCTTC. The rearrangement joins TRBV4-2 to TRBJ2-1; D is uncertain. CDR3 length: 16 amino acids. The germline V gene encodes CDR1 LGHNA and CDR2 YNFKEQ. Trimming took off 0 bases at V and 7 bases at J, with 16 bases between the two ends.

CDR3 in DNA: TGTGCCAGCAGCCAGTCTGGACGAGGCCGCAATCAGCCCCAGCATTTT. Its protein product is CASSQSGRGRNQPQHF. V and J are TRBV3-1 (or the pseudogene TRBV3-2) and TRBJ1-5, with D hard to call. CDR3 length equals 16 residues. V gave up 3 bases and J gave up 2 bases, with 14 bases separating them. Germline V gene data show CDR1 as LGHDT and CDR2 as YNNKEL (reference sequence).

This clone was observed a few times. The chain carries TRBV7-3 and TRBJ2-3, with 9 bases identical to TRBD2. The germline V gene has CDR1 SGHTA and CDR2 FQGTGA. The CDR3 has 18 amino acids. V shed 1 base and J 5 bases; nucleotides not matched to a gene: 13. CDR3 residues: CASSLRGTYSGGEDTQYF. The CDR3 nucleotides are TGTGCCAGCAGCTTAAGGGGGACCTATAGCGGGGGAGAAGATACGCAGTATTTT.

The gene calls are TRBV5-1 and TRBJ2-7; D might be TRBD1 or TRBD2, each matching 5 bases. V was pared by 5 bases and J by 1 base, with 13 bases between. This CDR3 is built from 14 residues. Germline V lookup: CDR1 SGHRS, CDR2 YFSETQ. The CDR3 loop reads CASRPWDASYEQYF. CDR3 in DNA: TGCGCCAGCAGACCCTGGGACGCTTCCTACGAGCAGTACTTC.

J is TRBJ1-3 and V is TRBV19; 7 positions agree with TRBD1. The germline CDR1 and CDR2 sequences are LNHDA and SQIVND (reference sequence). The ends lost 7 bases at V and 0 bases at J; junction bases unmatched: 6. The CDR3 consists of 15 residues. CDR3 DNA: TGTGCCAGTACCCGACAGGGCAACTCTGGAAACACCATATATTTT. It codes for CASTRQGNSGNTIYF. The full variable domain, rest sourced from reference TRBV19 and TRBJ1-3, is DGGITQSPKYLFRKEGQNVTLSCEQNLNHDAMYWYRQDPGQGLRLIYYSQIVNDFQKGDIAEGYSVSREKKESFPLTVTSAQKNPTAFYLCASTRQGNSGNTIYFGEGSWLTVV.

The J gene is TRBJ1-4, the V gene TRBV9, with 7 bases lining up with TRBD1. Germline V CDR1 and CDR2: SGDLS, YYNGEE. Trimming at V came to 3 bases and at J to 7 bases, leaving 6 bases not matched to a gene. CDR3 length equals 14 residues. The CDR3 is CASSAQGYGEKLFF. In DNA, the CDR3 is TGTGCCAGCAGCGCACAGGGGTATGGTGAAAAACTGTTTTTT.

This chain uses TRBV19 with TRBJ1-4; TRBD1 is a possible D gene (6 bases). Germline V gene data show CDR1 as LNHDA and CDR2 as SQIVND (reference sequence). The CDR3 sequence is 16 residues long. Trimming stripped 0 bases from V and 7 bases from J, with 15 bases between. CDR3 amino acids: CASSIETQGRGEKLFF. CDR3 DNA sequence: TGTGCCAGTAGTATAGAGACACAGGGACGCGGTGAAAAACTGTTTTTT.

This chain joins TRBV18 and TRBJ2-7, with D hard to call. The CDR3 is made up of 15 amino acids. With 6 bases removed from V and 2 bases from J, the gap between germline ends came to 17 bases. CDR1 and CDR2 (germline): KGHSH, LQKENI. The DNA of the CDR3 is TGTGCCAGCTCGCCAAGAGCCAGGACCCCCTACGAGCAGTACTTC. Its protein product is CASSPRARTPYEQYF.

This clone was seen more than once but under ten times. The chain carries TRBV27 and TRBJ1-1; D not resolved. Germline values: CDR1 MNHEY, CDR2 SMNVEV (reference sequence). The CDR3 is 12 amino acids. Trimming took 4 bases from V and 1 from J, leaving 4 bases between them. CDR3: CASSWGNTEAFF. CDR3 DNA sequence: TGTGCCAGCAGTTGGGGGAACACTGAAGCTTTCTTT.

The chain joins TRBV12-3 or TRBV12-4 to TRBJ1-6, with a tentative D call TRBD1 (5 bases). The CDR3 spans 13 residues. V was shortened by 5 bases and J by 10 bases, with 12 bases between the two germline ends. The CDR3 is CASSGQGDSPLHF. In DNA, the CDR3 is TGTGCCAGCAGTGGTCAGGGTGACTCACCCCTCCACTTT.

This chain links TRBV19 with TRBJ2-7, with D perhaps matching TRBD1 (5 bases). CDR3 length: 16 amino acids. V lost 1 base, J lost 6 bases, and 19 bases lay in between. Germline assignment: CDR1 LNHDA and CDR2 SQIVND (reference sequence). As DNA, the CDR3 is TGTGCCAGTAGTATAGCTACAGGAGCCCGGCCCCTCGAGCAGTACTTC. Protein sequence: CASSIATGARPLEQYF.

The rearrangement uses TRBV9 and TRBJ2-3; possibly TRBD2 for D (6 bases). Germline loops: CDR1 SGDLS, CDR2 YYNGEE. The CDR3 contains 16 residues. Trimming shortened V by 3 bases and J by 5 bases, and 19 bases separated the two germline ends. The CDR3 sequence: CASSALSSATLDTQYF. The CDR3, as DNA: TGTGCCAGCAGCGCCCTCTCTAGCGCCACTCTAGATACGCAGTATTTT.

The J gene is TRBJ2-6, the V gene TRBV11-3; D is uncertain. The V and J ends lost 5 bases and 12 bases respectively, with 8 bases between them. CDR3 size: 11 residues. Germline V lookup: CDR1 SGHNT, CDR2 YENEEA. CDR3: CASSLGGVLTF. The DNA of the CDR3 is TGTGCCAGCAGCCTCGGTGGCGTCCTGACTTTC.

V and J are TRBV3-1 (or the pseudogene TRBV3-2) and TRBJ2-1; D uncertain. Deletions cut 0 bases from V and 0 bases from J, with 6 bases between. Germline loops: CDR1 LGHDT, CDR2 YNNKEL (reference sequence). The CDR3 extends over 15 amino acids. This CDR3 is CASSQERGSYNEQFF. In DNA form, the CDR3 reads TGTGCCAGCAGCCAAGAGCGTGGCTCCTACAATGAGCAGTTCTTC.

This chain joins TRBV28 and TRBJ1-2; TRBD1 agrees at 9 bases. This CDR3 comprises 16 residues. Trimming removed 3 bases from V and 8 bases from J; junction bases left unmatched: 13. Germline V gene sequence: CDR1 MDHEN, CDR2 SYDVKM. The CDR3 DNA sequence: TGTGCCAGCAGTTTTCCCCTAGGGACAGGGACGAGGGGCTACACCTTC. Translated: CASSFPLGTGTRGYTF.

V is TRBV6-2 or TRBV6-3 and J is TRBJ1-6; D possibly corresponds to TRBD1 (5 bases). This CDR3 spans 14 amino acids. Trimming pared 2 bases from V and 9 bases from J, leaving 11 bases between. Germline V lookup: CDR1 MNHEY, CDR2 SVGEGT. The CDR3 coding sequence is TGTGCCAGCAGTTACGCCAGGGAGAGTTCACCCCTCCACTTT. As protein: CASSYARESSPLHF.

CDR3 DNA sequence: TGTGCCACCAGCAGCCGGGACAGGGATCAGCCCCAGCATTTT. Amino acids: CATSSRDRDQPQHF. The chain couples TRBV15 to TRBJ1-5; 9 bases agree with TRBD1. CDR3 length equals 14 residues. CDR1 is LNHNV, CDR2 YYDKDF, per germline (reference sequence). The V and J ends lost 3 bases and 5 bases, in that order; junction bases with no gene match: 2.

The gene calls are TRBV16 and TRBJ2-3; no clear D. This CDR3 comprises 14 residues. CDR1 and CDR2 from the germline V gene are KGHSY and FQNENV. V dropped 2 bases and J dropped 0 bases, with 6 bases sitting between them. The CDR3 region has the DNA TGTGCCAGCAGCCAAGCGGCTAGCACAGATACGCAGTATTTT. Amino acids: CASSQAASTDTQYF.

CDR3 loop: CATGETYNSPLHF. Here the CDR3 DNA reads TGTGCCACAGGGGAAACCTATAATTCACCCCTCCACTTT. This chain joins TRBV10-3 and TRBJ1-6; the D gene is possibly TRBD1 (6 bases). Trimming removed 10 bases at V and 2 bases at J, with 9 bases between. The CDR3 contains 13 residues. CDR1 and CDR2 (germline): ENHRY, SYGVKD.

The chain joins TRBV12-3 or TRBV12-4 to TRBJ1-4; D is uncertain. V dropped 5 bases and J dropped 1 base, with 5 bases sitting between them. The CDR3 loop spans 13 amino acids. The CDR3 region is CASSGRTNEKLFF. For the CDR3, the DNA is TGTGCCAGCAGTGGTCGAACTAATGAAAAACTGTTTTTT.